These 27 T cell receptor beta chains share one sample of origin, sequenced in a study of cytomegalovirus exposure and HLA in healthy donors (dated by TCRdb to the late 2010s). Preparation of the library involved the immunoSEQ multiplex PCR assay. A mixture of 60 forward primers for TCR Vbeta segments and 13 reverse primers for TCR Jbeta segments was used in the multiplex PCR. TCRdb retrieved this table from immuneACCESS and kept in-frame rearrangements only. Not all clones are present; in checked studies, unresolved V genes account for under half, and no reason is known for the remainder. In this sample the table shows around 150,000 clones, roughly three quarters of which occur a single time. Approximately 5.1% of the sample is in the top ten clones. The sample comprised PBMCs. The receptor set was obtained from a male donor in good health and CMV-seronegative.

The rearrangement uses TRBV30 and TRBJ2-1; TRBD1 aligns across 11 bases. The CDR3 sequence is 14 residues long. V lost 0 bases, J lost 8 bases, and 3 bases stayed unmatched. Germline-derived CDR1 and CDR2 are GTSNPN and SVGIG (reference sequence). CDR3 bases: TGTGCCTGGAGTGTGGGACAGGGGGTTCATGAGCAGTTCTTC. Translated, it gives CAWSVGQGVHEQFF.

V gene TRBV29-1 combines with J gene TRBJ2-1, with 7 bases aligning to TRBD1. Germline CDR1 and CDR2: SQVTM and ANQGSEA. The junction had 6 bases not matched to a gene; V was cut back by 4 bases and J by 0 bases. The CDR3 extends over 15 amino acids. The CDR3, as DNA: TGCAGCGTTGTGGACAGGAGGATCTCCTACAATGAGCAGTTCTTC. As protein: CSVVDRRISYNEQFF.

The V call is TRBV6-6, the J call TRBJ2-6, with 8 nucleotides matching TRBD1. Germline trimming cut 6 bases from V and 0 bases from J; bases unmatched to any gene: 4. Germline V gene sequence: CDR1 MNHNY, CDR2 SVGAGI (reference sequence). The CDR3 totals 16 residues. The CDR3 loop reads CASRTGGYSGANVLTF. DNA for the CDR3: TGTGCCAGCAGAACAGGGGGGTACTCTGGGGCCAACGTCCTGACTTTC.

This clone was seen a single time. The CDR3 reads CASSVERNTGELFF. DNA for the CDR3: TGTGCCAGCAGTGTGGAGCGGAACACCGGGGAGCTGTTTTTT. This rearrangement joins TRBV6-1 to TRBJ2-2; no definite D call. Germline assignment: CDR1 MNHNS and CDR2 SASEGT. The CDR3 totals 14 residues. Trimming took 4 bases from V and 1 from J, leaving 7 bases between them.

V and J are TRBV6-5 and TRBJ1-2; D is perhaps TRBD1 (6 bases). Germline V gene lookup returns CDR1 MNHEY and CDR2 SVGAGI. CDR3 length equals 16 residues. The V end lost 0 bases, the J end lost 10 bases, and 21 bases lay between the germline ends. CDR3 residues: CASSYSRRLNRVFYTF. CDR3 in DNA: TGTGCCAGCAGTTACTCGAGAAGGTTAAACAGGGTTTTCTACACCTTC.

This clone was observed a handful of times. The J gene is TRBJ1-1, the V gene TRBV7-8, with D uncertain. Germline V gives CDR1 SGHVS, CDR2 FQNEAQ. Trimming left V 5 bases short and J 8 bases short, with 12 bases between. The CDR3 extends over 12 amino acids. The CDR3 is CASSPHLREAFF. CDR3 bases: TGTGCCAGCAGCCCCCATCTTCGGGAAGCTTTCTTT.

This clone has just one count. As DNA, the CDR3 is TGCGCCAGCAGCCAACACTATGGGGGTCGGGAGTACAATGAGCAGTTCTTC. Translating gives CASSQHYGGREYNEQFF. The chain links TRBV4-1 to TRBJ2-1; tentative D call: TRBD2 (6 bases). The CDR3 is 17 residues long. Germline CDR1 is MGHRA and CDR2 is YSYEKL. V was clipped by 2 bases and J by 4 bases, with 18 bases between them.

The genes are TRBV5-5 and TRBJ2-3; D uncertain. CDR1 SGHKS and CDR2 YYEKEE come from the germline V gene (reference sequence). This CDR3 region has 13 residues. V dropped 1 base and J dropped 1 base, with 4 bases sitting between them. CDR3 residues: CASSLRGTDTQYF. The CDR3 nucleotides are TGTGCCAGCAGCTTGCGGGGCACAGATACGCAGTATTTT.

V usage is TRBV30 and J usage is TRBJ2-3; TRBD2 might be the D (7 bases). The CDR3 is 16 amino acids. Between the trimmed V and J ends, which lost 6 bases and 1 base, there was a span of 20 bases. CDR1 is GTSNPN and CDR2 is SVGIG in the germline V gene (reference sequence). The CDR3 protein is CACLGGAGLRTDTQYF. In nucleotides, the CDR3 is TGTGCCTGCCTTGGGGGGGCAGGCCTACGCACAGATACGCAGTATTTT.

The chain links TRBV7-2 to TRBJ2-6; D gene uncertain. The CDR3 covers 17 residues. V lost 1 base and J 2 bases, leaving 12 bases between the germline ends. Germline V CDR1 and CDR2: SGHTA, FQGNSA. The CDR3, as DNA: TGTGCCAGCAGCTTAGACGGCAGGATGGCTGGGGCCAACGTCCTGACTTTC. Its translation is CASSLDGRMAGANVLTF.

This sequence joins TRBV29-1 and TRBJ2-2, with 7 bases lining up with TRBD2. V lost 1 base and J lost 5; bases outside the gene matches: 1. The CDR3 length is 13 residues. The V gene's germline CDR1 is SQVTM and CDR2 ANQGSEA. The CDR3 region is CSVEGGGTGELFF. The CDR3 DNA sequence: TGCAGCGTTGAAGGGGGGGGGACCGGGGAGCTGTTTTTT.

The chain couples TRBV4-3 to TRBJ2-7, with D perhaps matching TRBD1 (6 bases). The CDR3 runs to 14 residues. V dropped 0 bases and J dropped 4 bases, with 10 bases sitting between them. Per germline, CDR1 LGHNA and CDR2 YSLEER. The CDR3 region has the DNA TGCGCCAGCAGCCAAGAATCCAGGGGTTACGAGCAGTACTTC. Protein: CASSQESRGYEQYF.

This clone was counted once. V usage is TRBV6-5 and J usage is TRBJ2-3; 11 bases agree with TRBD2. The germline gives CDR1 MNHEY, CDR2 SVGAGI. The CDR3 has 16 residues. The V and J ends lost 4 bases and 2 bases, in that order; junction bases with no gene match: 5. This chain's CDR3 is CASSSPTSGDTDTQYF. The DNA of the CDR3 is TGTGCCAGCAGTTCCCCGACTAGCGGGGACACAGATACGCAGTATTTT.

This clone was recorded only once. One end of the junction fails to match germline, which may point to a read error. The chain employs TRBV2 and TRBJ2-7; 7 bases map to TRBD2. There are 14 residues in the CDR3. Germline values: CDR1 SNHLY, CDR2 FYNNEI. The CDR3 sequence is CACEGREVSYGQYF. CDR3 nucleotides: TGTGCCTGTGAAGGACGGGAGGTCTCCTACGGGCAGTACTTC.

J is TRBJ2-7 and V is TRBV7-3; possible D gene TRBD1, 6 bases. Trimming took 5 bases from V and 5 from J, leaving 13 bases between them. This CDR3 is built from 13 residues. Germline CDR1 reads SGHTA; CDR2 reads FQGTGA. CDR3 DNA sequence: TGTGCCAGCAGCGCCCCGGACAGCGACGAGCAGTACTTC. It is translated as CASSAPDSDEQYF.

CDR3 DNA sequence: TGTGCCAGTAGAGCAGGCTCCGTCTACGAGCAGTACTTC. Residues: CASRAGSVYEQYF. The chain combines TRBV19 with TRBJ2-7; D is unresolved. The CDR3 extends over 13 amino acids. Germline CDR1 and CDR2: LNHDA and SQIVND (reference sequence). The V and J ends lost 6 bases and 3 bases respectively, with 12 bases between them.

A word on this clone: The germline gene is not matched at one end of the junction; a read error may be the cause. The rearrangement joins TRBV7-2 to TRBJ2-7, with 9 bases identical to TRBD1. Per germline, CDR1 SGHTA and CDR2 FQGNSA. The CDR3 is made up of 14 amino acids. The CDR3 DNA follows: TGTGCCAGCAGCTTATCACAGGGGGCGCGACCAGAAAAATTC. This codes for CASSLSQGARPEKF.

The CDR3 loop is CSVPTGRETQYF. DNA for the CDR3: TGCAGCGTTCCGACAGGGAGGGAGACCCAGTACTTC. This chain joins TRBV29-1 and TRBJ2-5; D possibly corresponds to TRBD1 (7 bases). In germline, CDR1 is SQVTM, CDR2 ANQGSEA. The V end lost 5 bases, the J end lost 5 bases, and 12 bases lay between the germline ends. The CDR3 loop spans 12 amino acids.

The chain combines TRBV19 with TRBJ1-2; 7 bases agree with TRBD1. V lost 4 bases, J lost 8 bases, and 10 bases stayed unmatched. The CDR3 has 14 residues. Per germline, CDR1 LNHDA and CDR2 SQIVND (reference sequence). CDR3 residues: CASSNPDRLKGYTF. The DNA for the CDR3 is TGTGCCAGTAGTAACCCGGACAGGCTCAAGGGCTACACCTTC.

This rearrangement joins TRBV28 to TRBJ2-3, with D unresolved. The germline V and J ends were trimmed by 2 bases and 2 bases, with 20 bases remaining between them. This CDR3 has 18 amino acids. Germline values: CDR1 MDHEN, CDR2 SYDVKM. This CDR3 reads CASSLRRSAGDFTDTQYF. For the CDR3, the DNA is TGTGCCAGCAGTTTAAGACGGTCGGCTGGCGACTTCACAGATACGCAGTATTTT. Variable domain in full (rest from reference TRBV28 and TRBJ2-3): DVKVTQSSRYLVKRTGEKVFLECVQDMDHENMFWYRQDPGLGLRLIYFSYDVKMKEKGDIPEGYSVSREKKERFSLILESASTNQTSMYLCASSLRRSAGDFTDTQYFGPGTRLTVL.

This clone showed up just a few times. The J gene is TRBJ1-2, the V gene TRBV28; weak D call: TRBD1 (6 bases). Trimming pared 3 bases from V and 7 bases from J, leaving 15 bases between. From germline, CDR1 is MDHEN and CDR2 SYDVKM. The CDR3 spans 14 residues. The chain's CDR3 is CASSFISGGSGYTF. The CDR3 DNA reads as TGTGCCAGCAGTTTTATTTCGGGGGGCAGTGGCTACACCTTC.

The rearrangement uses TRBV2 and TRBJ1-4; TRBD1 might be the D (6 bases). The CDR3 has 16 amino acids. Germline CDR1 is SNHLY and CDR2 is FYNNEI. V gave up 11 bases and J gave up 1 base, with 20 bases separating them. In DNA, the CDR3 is TGTGCCTCCAGCGCTGGACAGACCATAACTAATGAAAAACTGTTTTTT. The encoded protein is CASSAGQTITNEKLFF. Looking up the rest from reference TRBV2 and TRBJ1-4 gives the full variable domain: EPEVTQTPSHQVTQMGQEVILRCVPISNHLYFYWYRQILGQKVEFLVSFYNNEISEKSEIFDDQFSVERPDGSNFTLKIRSTKLEDSAMYFCASSAGQTITNEKLFFGSGTQLSVL.

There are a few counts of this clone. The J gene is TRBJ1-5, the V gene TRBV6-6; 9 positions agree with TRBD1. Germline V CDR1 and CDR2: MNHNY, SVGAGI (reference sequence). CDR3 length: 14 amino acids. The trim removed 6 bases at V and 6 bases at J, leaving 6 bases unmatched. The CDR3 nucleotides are TGTGCCAGCAGGTCCGGGACAGGGCCTCAGCCCCAGCATTTT. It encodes CASRSGTGPQPQHF.

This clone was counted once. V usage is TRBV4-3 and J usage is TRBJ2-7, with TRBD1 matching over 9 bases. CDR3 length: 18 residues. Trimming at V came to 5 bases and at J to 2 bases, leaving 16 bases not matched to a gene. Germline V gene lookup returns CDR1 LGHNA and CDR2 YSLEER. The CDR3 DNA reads TGCGCCAGCAGCTTCATGTCCCGGGACAGGGAGTCTCCCTACGAGCAGTACTTC. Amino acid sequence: CASSFMSRDRESPYEQYF.

The CDR3 loop reads CASSFGTGEMGKLFF. DNA of the CDR3: TGTGCCAGTAGTTTCGGGACAGGGGAGATGGGGAAACTGTTTTTT. The J gene is TRBJ1-4, the V gene TRBV19; TRBD1 aligns across 10 bases. V lost 5 bases, J lost 11 bases, and 11 bases stayed unmatched. CDR3 size: 15 residues. Germline CDR1 LNHDA, CDR2 SQIVND (reference sequence). Full variable domain (remainder filled in from reference TRBV19 and TRBJ1-4): DGGITQSPKYLFRKEGQNVTLSCEQNLNHDAMYWYRQDPGQGLRLIYYSQIVNDFQKGDIAEGYSVSREKKESFPLTVTSAQKNPTAFYLCASSFGTGEMGKLFFGSGTQLSVL.

This CDR3 reads CASNTGGAGEQFF. CDR3 bases: TGTGCCAGCAATACCGGGGGGGCCGGTGAGCAGTTCTTC. The chain employs TRBV6-1 and TRBJ2-1, with 8 nucleotides matching TRBD2. Germline V gene data show CDR1 as MNHNS and CDR2 as SASEGT. With 7 bases clipped from V and 9 bases from J, the junction kept 8 bases outside the gene matches. The CDR3 totals 13 residues.

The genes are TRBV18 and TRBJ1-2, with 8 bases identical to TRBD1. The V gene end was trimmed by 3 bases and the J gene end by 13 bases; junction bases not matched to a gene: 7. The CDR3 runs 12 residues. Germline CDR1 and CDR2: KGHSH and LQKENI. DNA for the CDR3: TGTGCCAGCTCACCGGAGCGTACAGGGGGCACCTTC. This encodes CASSPERTGGTF.